One sample yielded the 29 T cell receptor beta chains listed below, sequenced in a study of PD-1 blockade in mismatch repair-deficient tumors. This table comes from immunoSEQ multiplex PCR, and its TCRdb copy is limited to in-frame clones, with some not included. The repertoire holds over 30,000 clones, more than 70% seen once, with about 3.4% in the top ten. Here the sequenced sample was PBMCs, taken around 6 weeks after starting pembrolizumab. The origin of the receptors is an adult with mismatch repair-deficient cancer.

This clone was seen only once. The rearrangement links TRBV2 to TRBJ2-3, with 9 bases lining up with TRBD2. Germline V gene lookup returns CDR1 SNHLY and CDR2 FYNNEI. This CDR3 region has 18 residues. Unmatched junction bases numbered 15, after V lost 8 bases and J lost 0 bases. CDR3: CASRPMIVAGVSTDTQYF. CDR3 DNA sequence: TGTGCCAGCCGCCCAATGATAGTAGCGGGAGTGAGCACAGATACGCAGTATTTT.

The chain joins TRBV7-9 to TRBJ1-6; D perhaps matches TRBD1 (6 bases). V was trimmed by 2 bases and J by 7 bases, leaving 9 bases between them. The CDR3 spans 14 residues. Germline assignment: CDR1 SEHNR and CDR2 FQNEAQ (reference sequence). CDR3 DNA: TGTGCCAGCAGCTTAACAGGGCAGAATTCACCCCTCCACTTT. Amino acids: CASSLTGQNSPLHF.

The chain uses TRBV28 and TRBJ1-2; 10 bases line up with TRBD1. Germline trimming cut 4 bases from V and 4 bases from J; bases unmatched to any gene: 9. The CDR3 is 16 residues long. Germline V lookup: CDR1 MDHEN, CDR2 SYDVKM. The chain's CDR3 is CASSSPSGTGVYGYTF. The CDR3 nucleotides are TGTGCCAGCAGTTCCCCGTCGGGGACAGGGGTCTATGGCTACACCTTC.

The gene calls are TRBV6-4 and TRBJ2-1; a possible D gene is TRBD2 (6 bases). V was clipped by 2 bases and J by 3 bases, with 11 bases between them. CDR3 length: 15 amino acids. Looked up from germline, CDR1 is MRHNA and CDR2 is SNTAGT. Written as DNA, the CDR3 is TGTGCCAGCAGTGACGCGGGACTCGACTACAATGAGCAGTTCTTC. Protein product: CASSDAGLDYNEQFF.

The CDR3 DNA follows: TGTGCCAGCAGGCCCCGACTAGCGGAGCCAGCCTACAATGAGCAGTTCTTC. Its protein product is CASRPRLAEPAYNEQFF. The rearrangement joins TRBV7-9 to TRBJ2-1; 9 bases match TRBD2. CDR1 SEHNR and CDR2 FQNEAQ come from the germline V gene (reference sequence). This CDR3 comprises 17 residues. The V segment lost 6 bases and the J segment 2 bases; nucleotides outside the gene matches: 11.

V and J are TRBV7-3 and TRBJ2-2; unclear D gene. Between the trimmed V and J ends, which lost 0 bases and 9 bases, there was a span of 17 bases. Germline CDR1 SGHTA, CDR2 FQGTGA. The CDR3 length is 16 residues. CDR3 nucleotides: TGTGCCAGCAGCTTAACTCCCAGTTTAATGGTCCGGGAGCTGTTTTTT. Translation gives CASSLTPSLMVRELFF.

The genes are TRBV5-4 and TRBJ2-3; D is undetermined. CDR1 and CDR2 from the germline V gene are SGHNT and YYREEE (reference sequence). The CDR3 has 13 amino acids. V lost 0 bases and J lost 5, with 7 bases in between. The CDR3 bases are TGTGCCAGCAGCTTGGCTGCGCGAGATACGCAGTATTTT. Its translation is CASSLAARDTQYF.

The chain joins TRBV2 to TRBJ1-1; 11 nucleotides align to TRBD1. V trimming: 3 bases; J trimming: 8 bases; junction bases outside the gene matches: 8. CDR3 length equals 15 residues. In germline, CDR1 is SNHLY, CDR2 FYNNEI. CDR3 nucleotides: TGTGCCAGCAGTGATCCGGGACAGGGGGATGGGGAAGCTTTCTTT. Translated, it gives CASSDPGQGDGEAFF.

This clone was seen only once. This chain joins TRBV9 and TRBJ1-3; TRBD1 is a possible D gene (6 bases). This CDR3 region has 15 residues. V dropped 4 bases and J dropped 0 bases, with 11 bases sitting between them. In germline, CDR1 is SGDLS, CDR2 YYNGEE. The CDR3 region has the DNA TGTGCCAGCAGCTCAAGACAGGTCTCTGGAAACACCATATATTTT. Translation gives CASSSRQVSGNTIYF.

The chain combines TRBV30 with TRBJ2-1; 10 bases are a match to TRBD2. CDR3 length: 15 residues. Trimming cost V 3 bases and J 7 bases; bases outside gene matches: 9. Germline-derived CDR1 and CDR2 are GTSNPN and SVGIG (reference sequence). This CDR3 reads CAWRSRGTSVNEQFF. DNA of the CDR3: TGTGCCTGGAGATCCCGCGGGACTAGCGTGAATGAGCAGTTCTTC.

There are a few counts of this clone. The rearrangement uses TRBV4-2 and TRBJ2-7; 10 nucleotides match TRBD1. The CDR3 length is 15 residues. Trimming at V came to 0 bases and at J to 5 bases, leaving 4 bases not matched to a gene. Germline V gene lookup returns CDR1 LGHNA and CDR2 YNFKEQ. CDR3 DNA sequence: TGTGCCAGCAGCCAAGACGGGACAGGGGCCGACGAGCAGTACTTC. Its translation: CASSQDGTGADEQYF.

The chain joins TRBV27 to TRBJ1-3, with D unresolved. The germline V gene encodes CDR1 MNHEY and CDR2 SMNVEV (reference sequence). The length of the CDR3 is 14 residues. Trimming took 5 bases from V and 1 from J, leaving 9 bases between them. The CDR3 reads CASSPTGSGNTIYF. The CDR3, as DNA: TGTGCCAGCAGTCCTACGGGGTCTGGAAACACCATATATTTT.

The chain employs TRBV2 and TRBJ1-1; D uncertain. CDR1 SNHLY and CDR2 FYNNEI come from the germline V gene. The ends were cut back, 4 bases at V and 4 bases at J, with 13 bases in the middle. The CDR3 has 14 amino acids. CDR3 in amino acids: CASSGFGVSTEAFF. The DNA for the CDR3 is TGTGCCAGCAGTGGATTCGGGGTGAGCACTGAAGCTTTCTTT. The whole variable domain, remainder taken from reference TRBV2 and TRBJ1-1, is EPEVTQTPSHQVTQMGQEVILRCVPISNHLYFYWYRQILGQKVEFLVSFYNNEISEKSEIFDDQFSVERPDGSNFTLKIRSTKLEDSAMYFCASSGFGVSTEAFFGQGTRLTVV.

This clone was recorded only once. This sequence joins TRBV30 and TRBJ2-1, with D unclear. CDR3 size: 13 residues. Germline V gene lookup returns CDR1 GTSNPN and CDR2 SVGIG (reference sequence). The V and J ends lost 1 base and 0 bases respectively, with 4 bases between them. This CDR3 is CAWSARSYNEQFF. The CDR3 DNA follows: TGTGCCTGGAGTGCCCGCTCCTACAATGAGCAGTTCTTC.

This chain connects TRBV6-1 to TRBJ1-2; TRBD1 agrees at 10 bases. With 4 bases clipped from V and 3 bases from J, the junction kept 5 bases outside the gene matches. Germline values: CDR1 MNHNS, CDR2 SASEGT. The CDR3 covers 15 residues. This CDR3 reads CASSARTGGDYGYTF. In nucleotides, the CDR3 is TGTGCCAGCAGTGCACGGACAGGGGGTGACTATGGCTACACCTTC.

This clone was counted once. The rearrangement uses TRBV10-1 and TRBJ1-1, with D perhaps matching TRBD1 (5 bases). V lost 0 bases and J 7 bases, leaving 15 bases between the germline ends. There are 15 residues in the CDR3. The germline gives CDR1 WNHNN, CDR2 SYGVQD (reference sequence). Here the CDR3 reads CASSESLGPGVEAFF. CDR3 coding DNA: TGCGCCAGCAGTGAGTCGTTAGGTCCGGGGGTTGAAGCTTTCTTT.

The chain carries TRBV28 and TRBJ1-4; tentative D call: TRBD1 (5 bases). Germline-derived CDR1 and CDR2 are MDHEN and SYDVKM. This CDR3 has 16 amino acids. Trimming stripped 6 bases from V and 3 bases from J, with 17 bases between. Here the CDR3 reads CASSRRGWEANEKLFF. CDR3 DNA: TGTGCCAGCAGCCGTCGGGGGTGGGAGGCTAATGAAAAACTGTTTTTT.

The chain has TRBV30 and TRBJ2-3; 13 nucleotides agree with TRBD2. Losses at the gene ends were 5 bases for V and 3 bases for J; bases not matched to a gene: 8. The CDR3 runs to 16 residues. Per germline, CDR1 GTSNPN and CDR2 SVGIG (reference sequence). In DNA form, the CDR3 reads TGTGCCTGGTCCCTAGGGACTAGCGGGAATACAGATACGCAGTATTTT. Its protein product is CAWSLGTSGNTDTQYF.

This rearrangement joins TRBV9 to TRBJ2-2; 7 bases fit TRBD2. Germline values: CDR1 SGDLS, CDR2 YYNGEE. The CDR3 is 16 residues long. Unmatched junction bases numbered 4, after V lost 0 bases and J lost 2 bases. As DNA, the CDR3 is TGTGCCAGCAGCGTAGGTCTAGCGGTAAACACCGGGGAGCTGTTTTTT. It translates to CASSVGLAVNTGELFF. Supplemented by reference TRBV9 and TRBJ2-2, the full variable domain reads DSGVTQTPKHLITATGQRVTLRCSPRSGDLSVYWYQQSLDQGLQFLIQYYNGEERAKGNILERFSAQQFPDLHSELNLSSLELGDSALYFCASSVGLAVNTGELFFGEGSRLTVL.

V is TRBV6-1 and J is TRBJ2-1; 9 positions agree with TRBD2. The CDR3 contains 15 residues. Germline lookup yields CDR1 MNHNS and CDR2 SASEGT. Unmatched junction bases numbered 11, after V lost 8 bases and J lost 6 bases. The CDR3 nucleotides are TGTGCCAGCGCAGATAGCGGGAGCTTCATCAATGAGCAGTTCTTC. Translating it yields CASADSGSFINEQFF.

The CDR3 loop is CASSFWGDRAIQETQYF. The CDR3, as DNA: TGTGCCAGCAGTTTTTGGGGGGACAGGGCCATTCAAGAGACCCAGTACTTC. This rearrangement joins TRBV27 to TRBJ2-5, with 9 positions matching TRBD1. The trim removed 3 bases at V and 2 bases at J, leaving 10 bases unmatched. CDR1 is MNHEY and CDR2 is SMNVEV in the germline V gene (reference sequence). This CDR3 has 17 residues.

V gene TRBV5-6 combines with J gene TRBJ2-2, with D possibly TRBD1 on 5 matching bases. Germline CDR1 reads SGHDT; CDR2 reads YYEEEE. CDR3 length: 14 amino acids. The V gene lost 0 bases and the J gene lost 7 bases, with 10 bases spanning the gap. CDR3: CASSLAAGFGELFF. The CDR3 coding sequence is TGTGCCAGCAGCTTGGCCGCAGGGTTCGGGGAGCTGTTTTTT.

V usage is TRBV19 and J usage is TRBJ2-2; 7 bases match TRBD1. The CDR3 sequence is 13 residues long. Trimming cost V 10 bases and J 5 bases; bases outside gene matches: 7. Germline values: CDR1 LNHDA, CDR2 SQIVND (reference sequence). CDR3 sequence: CATDRVGTGELFF. CDR3 bases: TGTGCCACCGACAGGGTTGGAACCGGGGAGCTGTTTTTT.

The V gene is TRBV7-9, the J gene TRBJ2-7, with a weak D call TRBD2 (6 bases). The V end lost 1 base, the J end lost 3 bases, and 10 bases lay between the germline ends. The CDR3 runs to 14 residues. Germline V gene sequence: CDR1 SEHNR, CDR2 FQNEAQ (reference sequence). CDR3 residues: CASSLGGGVYEQYF. CDR3 coding DNA: TGTGCCAGCAGCTTAGGGGGCGGGGTCTACGAGCAGTACTTC.

The V and J genes are TRBV11-2 and TRBJ2-2, with D possibly matching TRBD1 (6 bases). The V gene's germline CDR1 is SGHAT and CDR2 FQNNGV. CDR3 size: 13 residues. The V gene lost 6 bases and the J gene lost 6 bases, with 11 bases spanning the gap. This CDR3 is CASSYAGAGELFF. DNA for the CDR3: TGTGCCAGCAGTTACGCAGGGGCCGGGGAGCTGTTTTTT.

This rearrangement joins TRBV6-4 to TRBJ1-2, with no clear D. The CDR3 is 15 amino acids. The germline CDR1 and CDR2 sequences are MRHNA and SNTAGT. With 3 bases removed from V and 0 bases from J, the gap between germline ends came to 11 bases. This CDR3 reads CASSERADTNYGYTF. DNA for the CDR3: TGTGCCAGCAGTGAGAGGGCAGACACTAACTATGGCTACACCTTC.

This chain uses TRBV6-1 with TRBJ1-5; D may be TRBD1 (6 bases). Trimming left V 6 bases short and J 5 bases short, with 14 bases between. This CDR3 has 14 residues. Per germline, CDR1 MNHNS and CDR2 SASEGT. In nucleotides, the CDR3 is TGTGCCAGCAGGGAGGCAGGGGATTATCAGCCCCAGCATTTT. Translation gives CASREAGDYQPQHF.

The gene calls are TRBV5-1 and TRBJ2-3, with D possibly being TRBD2 (5 bases). The length of the CDR3 is 16 residues. Germline CDR1 reads SGHRS; CDR2 reads YFSETQ. The ends were cut back, 0 bases at V and 1 base at J, with 12 bases in the middle. The CDR3 region is CASSLDVGVGTDTQYF. The CDR3 region has the DNA TGCGCCAGCAGCTTGGACGTGGGAGTCGGCACAGATACGCAGTATTTT. Full variable domain (outside the CDR3, taken from reference TRBV5-1 and TRBJ2-3): KAGVTQTPRYLIKTRGQQVTLSCSPISGHRSVSWYQQTPGQGLQFLFEYFSETQRNKGNFPGRFSGRQFSNSRSEMNVSTLELGDSALYLCASSLDVGVGTDTQYFGPGTRLTVL.

The chain recombines TRBV30 with TRBJ1-4; maybe TRBD1 (6 bases). With 5 bases removed from V and 3 bases from J, the gap between germline ends came to 13 bases. This CDR3 comprises 14 residues. Germline V gene lookup returns CDR1 GTSNPN and CDR2 SVGIG (reference sequence). CDR3: CAWHRGAANEKLFF. The CDR3 nucleotides read TGTGCCTGGCATCGGGGGGCAGCTAATGAAAAACTGTTTTTT. Together with reference TRBV30 and TRBJ1-4, the CDR3 gives the full variable domain: SQTIHQWPATLVQPVGSPLSLECTVEGTSNPNLYWYRQAAGRGLQLLFYSVGIGQISSEVPQNLSASRPQDRQFILSSKKLLLSDSGFYLCAWHRGAANEKLFFGSGTQLSVL.